The 19 T cell receptor beta chains presented below share a single source sample, sequenced in a study of blood T cell repertoires in COVID-19. The method was immunoSEQ multiplex PCR; TCRdb's version includes in-frame clones alone and lacks a portion of them. Found here are around 230,000 clones, 88% of them singletons; the top ten hold roughly 2.7%. Sequencing was done on a sample of PBMCs or T cells enriched from blood (not recorded which). Receptors were obtained from a woman aged 25 to 39 who had recovered from COVID-19.

The J gene is TRBJ2-7, the V gene TRBV19; 9 bases align to TRBD2. V shed 6 bases and J 1 base; nucleotides not matched to a gene: 7. The CDR3 runs to 15 residues. Germline V CDR1 and CDR2: LNHDA, SQIVND (reference sequence). CDR3 DNA sequence: TGTGCCAGTAGCCATAGCGGGGGAAGGTCCTACGAGCAGTACTTC. As protein: CASSHSGGRSYEQYF.

The V and J genes are TRBV7-9 and TRBJ2-5; 9 positions agree with TRBD2. Germline V gene lookup returns CDR1 SEHNR and CDR2 FQNEAQ (reference sequence). The CDR3 loop spans 15 amino acids. V lost 2 bases, J lost 3 bases, and 4 bases stayed unmatched. As DNA, the CDR3 is TGTGCCAGCAGCTTACGAGCGGGGGGCAAAGAGACCCAGTACTTC. Encoded protein: CASSLRAGGKETQYF.

This clone showed up just a few times. This chain links TRBV5-4 with TRBJ1-2; D possibly corresponds to TRBD1 (5 bases). Trimming cost V 6 bases and J 2 bases, with 14 bases left between them. CDR1 and CDR2 (germline): SGHNT, YYREEE (reference sequence). The CDR3 loop spans 14 amino acids. DNA for the CDR3: TGTGCCAGCAACCGTGGGGGGAACAACTATGGCTACACCTTC. Its translation is CASNRGGNNYGYTF.

The chain recombines TRBV18 with TRBJ2-5; a weak D match, TRBD2 (6 bases). The CDR3 has 14 residues. Germline V gene data show CDR1 as KGHSH and CDR2 as LQKENI. V lost 1 base, J lost 13 bases, and 19 bases lay in between. This CDR3 is CASSPQGGGEISYF. Here the CDR3 DNA reads TGTGCCAGCTCACCACAAGGAGGCGGGGAGATCTCGTACTTC.

The chain is built from TRBV7-2 and TRBJ1-2; possible D gene TRBD1, 5 bases. The CDR3 consists of 15 residues. With 5 bases removed from V and 8 bases from J, the gap between germline ends came to 21 bases. Germline-derived CDR1 and CDR2 are SGHTA and FQGNSA. The CDR3: CASSQNGAGVEGYTF. CDR3 coding DNA: TGTGCCAGCAGCCAGAATGGGGCGGGAGTGGAGGGCTACACCTTC.

This sequence joins TRBV7-2 and TRBJ1-5, with TRBD1 matching over 7 bases. The trim removed 5 bases at V and 3 bases at J, leaving 7 bases unmatched. Germline values: CDR1 SGHTA, CDR2 FQGNSA. The CDR3 is 15 residues long. CDR3 sequence reads: CASSSRQGPNQPQHF. Here the CDR3 DNA reads TGTGCCAGCAGCAGTAGACAGGGCCCCAATCAGCCCCAGCATTTT. Full variable domain (rest looked up from reference TRBV7-2 and TRBJ1-5): GAGVSQSPSNKVTEKGKDVELRCDPISGHTALYWYRQSLGQGLEFLIYFQGNSAPDKSGLPSDRFSAERTGGSVSTLTIQRTQQEDSAVYLCASSSRQGPNQPQHFGDGTRLSIL.

The genes are TRBV3-1 (or the pseudogene TRBV3-2) and TRBJ2-3; 7 bases map to TRBD2. This CDR3 comprises 12 residues. Per the germline V gene, CDR1 is LGHDT and CDR2 is YNNKEL (reference sequence). The V and J ends lost 3 bases and 6 bases, in that order; junction bases with no gene match: 0. The CDR3 sequence is CASSQGGDTQYF. CDR3 sequence (DNA): TGTGCCAGCAGCCAGGGAGGGGATACGCAGTATTTT.

The chain uses TRBV12-3 or TRBV12-4 and TRBJ2-1; 8 nucleotides line up with TRBD1. V dropped 6 bases and J dropped 9; count of bases not matched to a gene: 7. The CDR3 spans 13 residues. The CDR3 region has the DNA TGTGCCAGCAGACTTGACAGGGGAAGTGAGCAGTTCTTC. Translation: CASRLDRGSEQFF.

V is TRBV7-3 and J is TRBJ2-1; 11 bases match TRBD2. With 5 bases clipped from V and 6 bases from J, the junction kept 9 bases outside the gene matches. Germline loops: CDR1 SGHTA, CDR2 FQGTGA. This CDR3 region has 16 residues. This chain's CDR3 is CASSIPGTSGTNEQFF. Here the CDR3 DNA reads TGTGCCAGCAGCATTCCCGGGACTAGCGGAACCAATGAGCAGTTCTTC. Together with reference TRBV7-3 and TRBJ2-1, the CDR3 gives the full variable domain: GAGVSQTPSNKVTEKGKYVELRCDPISGHTALYWYRQSLGQGPEFLIYFQGTGAADDSGLPNDRFFAVRPEGSVSTLKIQRTERGDSAVYLCASSIPGTSGTNEQFFGPGTRLTVL.

As for this clone: This same CDR3 is encoded by further DNA sequences in the sample. The chain carries TRBV11-2 and TRBJ1-5; 9 nucleotides agree with TRBD1. CDR3 size: 15 residues. With V trimmed by 6 bases and J by 4 bases, 7 bases remained unmatched. Germline V gene data show CDR1 as SGHAT and CDR2 as FQNNGV. DNA for the CDR3: TGTGCCAGCAGTTTGGACAGGGGAGGGAATCAGCCCCAGCATTTT. This encodes CASSLDRGGNQPQHF.

This sequence joins TRBV2 and TRBJ2-1; 11 nucleotides line up with TRBD2. The germline CDR1 and CDR2 sequences are SNHLY and FYNNEI. The CDR3 sequence is 15 residues long. The J segment lost 3 bases and the V segment lost 4 bases, leaving 2 bases of the junction unmatched. CDR3 sequence reads: CASSATSGGYNEQFF. Here the CDR3 DNA reads TGTGCCAGCAGTGCTACTAGCGGGGGCTACAATGAGCAGTTCTTC.

The chain links TRBV10-3 to TRBJ2-2; 8 nucleotides agree with TRBD2. V shed 6 bases and J 7 bases; nucleotides not matched to a gene: 10. From germline, CDR1 is ENHRY and CDR2 SYGVKD. The length of the CDR3 is 15 residues. CDR3 nucleotides: TGTGCCATCAGGGAACGGGGGGGCCAGATCGGGGAGCTGTTTTTT. This encodes CAIRERGGQIGELFF.

The chain combines TRBV19 with TRBJ2-7, with D possibly TRBD1 on 6 matching bases. In germline, CDR1 is LNHDA, CDR2 SQIVND (reference sequence). V dropped 6 bases and J dropped 1 base, with 16 bases sitting between them. The CDR3 spans 15 residues. In DNA, the CDR3 is TGTGCCAGTAGGGATAGGGGGAAAGAATCCTACGAGCAGTACTTC. This encodes CASRDRGKESYEQYF.

J is TRBJ1-5 and V is TRBV5-1; D is unclear. From germline, CDR1 is SGHRS and CDR2 YFSETQ. The CDR3 covers 14 residues. Trimming removed 4 bases at V and 4 bases at J, with 12 bases between. CDR3 sequence: CASSGGLGNQPQHF. The CDR3 region has the DNA TGCGCCAGCAGCGGCGGACTCGGGAATCAGCCCCAGCATTTT.

The CDR3 DNA is TGTGCCAGCAGCTTAGCGCGGGGGTCAGAGACCCAGTACTTC. This translates into CASSLARGSETQYF. V is TRBV11-3 and J is TRBJ2-5, with 7 bases lining up with TRBD2. The CDR3 is 14 amino acids. Germline-derived CDR1 and CDR2 are SGHNT and YENEEA. With V trimmed by 1 base and J by 4 bases, 3 bases remained unmatched. The full variable domain, with the rest looked up from reference TRBV11-3 and TRBJ2-5, is EAGVVQSPRYKIIEKKQPVAFWCNPISGHNTLYWYLQNLGQGPELLIRYENEEAVDDSQLPKDRFSAERLKGVDSTLKIQPAELGDSAVYLCASSLARGSETQYFGPGTRLLVL.

The chain employs TRBV19 and TRBJ1-3; D uncertain. The V end lost 10 bases, the J end lost 8 bases, and 12 bases lay between the germline ends. Germline V CDR1 and CDR2: LNHDA, SQIVND (reference sequence). The CDR3 is made up of 11 amino acids. The CDR3 DNA is TGTGCCAATCGACCCGGAGACACCATATATTTT. Protein: CANRPGDTIYF.

The chain recombines TRBV7-2 with TRBJ2-7; 8 nucleotides match TRBD2. V trimming: 5 bases; J trimming: 4 bases; junction bases outside the gene matches: 7. CDR3 length: 14 residues. Germline V CDR1 and CDR2: SGHTA, FQGNSA. CDR3 loop: CASSTSGGKYEQYF. The CDR3, as DNA: TGTGCCAGCAGCACCAGCGGGGGCAAATACGAGCAGTACTTC.

This clone turned up a few times. V is TRBV5-6 and J is TRBJ2-7; the D is unclear. Per germline, CDR1 SGHDT and CDR2 YYEEEE. CDR3 size: 11 residues. Trimming removed 2 bases at V and 5 bases at J, with 5 bases between. CDR3 amino acids: CASSLSDEQYF. In DNA, the CDR3 is TGTGCCAGCAGCTTATCCGACGAGCAGTACTTC.

The chain combines TRBV19 with TRBJ1-5; TRBD1 matches 7 bases. The CDR3 spans 16 residues. Looked up from germline, CDR1 is LNHDA and CDR2 is SQIVND (reference sequence). Germline trimming cut 0 bases from V and 7 bases from J; bases unmatched to any gene: 9. CDR3 residues: CASSIEAARGDQPQHF. CDR3 DNA: TGTGCCAGTAGTATAGAGGCCGCCAGGGGGGACCAGCCCCAGCATTTT.